The sample holds one count of the clone carrying this T cell receptor beta chain. The antigen remains undetermined. The CDR3 loop spans 17 amino acids. With 5 bases removed from V and 1 base from J, the gap between germline ends came to 19 bases. Germline CDR1 and CDR2: SGHTS and YDEGEE. The data were taken from a study of T cell responses to AZD1222 COVID-19 vaccine. Study-wide results and limits: No day 14 peak samples; only post-peak repertoires were characterized. Following two doses of AZD1222, Spike-specific TCR breadth and depth rose. There were mostly white British donors and more females than males, and clonal diversity was possibly underestimated. CD4 TCRs covered the whole spike, strongest at regions 160-218 and 743-854.

Data came from immunoSEQ multiplex PCR; TCRdb stores just in-frame clones and leaves some out. The table lists roughly 97,000 clones, over 90% of them singletons. The material sequenced was peripheral blood, taken on day 0 of AZD1222 vaccination. The sequence was obtained from an adult in good health. V usage is TRBV5-8 and J usage is TRBJ2-4; the D gene is possibly TRBD1 (6 bases). The DNA for the CDR3 is TGTGCCAGCAGGTTCCGGACAGTTAGATTCGCCAAAAACATTCAGTACTTC. It yields the protein CASRFRTVRFAKNIQYF. The full variable domain, in which reference TRBV5-8 and TRBJ2-4 provide the parts outside the CDR3, is EAGVTQSPTHLIKTRGQQATLRCSPISGHTSVYWYQQALGLGLQFLLWYDEGEERNRGNFPPRFSGRQFPNYSSELNVNALELEDSALYLCASRFRTVRFAKNIQYFGAGTRLSVL.